Presented here are 5 T cell receptor beta chains from one specimen sequenced in a study of blood T cell repertoires in COVID-19. Clones were read by immunoSEQ multiplex PCR, and TCRdb kept only the in-frame ones, dropping some. Of 50,000 to 75,000 clones listed, approximately 79% were seen once; the top ten hold around a sixth. Sequencing input: peripheral blood. These receptors came from a man aged 55 to 69 with acute or convalescent COVID-19.

V usage is TRBV2 and J usage is TRBJ1-2; the match to TRBD1 covers 7 bases. Germline CDR1 reads SNHLY; CDR2 reads FYNNEI. With 4 bases clipped from V and 7 bases from J, the junction kept 3 bases outside the gene matches. The CDR3 sequence is 12 residues long. The CDR3 nucleotides are TGTGCCAGCAGTGGAGGGGGCCCTGGCTACACCTTC. It translates to CASSGGGPGYTF.

This chain joins TRBV11-1 and TRBJ2-5; D not resolved. CDR1 is SGHAT and CDR2 is FQDESV in the germline V gene (reference sequence). This CDR3 is 12 amino acids long. Trimming cost V 5 bases and J 5 bases, with 9 bases left between them. The chain's CDR3 is CASSPGRETQYF. The DNA of the CDR3 is TGTGCCAGCAGCCCGGGTCGGGAGACCCAGTACTTC. Filled out from reference TRBV11-1 and TRBJ2-5, the complete variable domain reads EAEVAQSPRYKITEKSQAVAFWCDPISGHATLYWYRQILGQGPELLVQFQDESVVDDSQLPKDRFSAERLKGVDSTLKIQPAELGDSAMYLCASSPGRETQYFGPGTRLLVL.

This rearrangement joins TRBV9 to TRBJ1-3; D remains unclear. This CDR3 is built from 13 residues. CDR1 is SGDLS and CDR2 is YYNGEE in the germline V gene. Trimming cost V 0 bases and J 3 bases, with 4 bases left between them. In DNA, the CDR3 is TGTGCCAGCAGCGTAGTAGATGGAAACACCATATATTTT. Translating it yields CASSVVDGNTIYF.

This sequence joins TRBV2 and TRBJ2-3, with 11 bases that match TRBD1. This CDR3 contains 15 residues. V shed 4 bases and J 7 bases; nucleotides not matched to a gene: 7. Germline CDR1 SNHLY, CDR2 FYNNEI. CDR3 in amino acids: CASSGTGGLVYTQYF. CDR3 bases: TGTGCCAGCAGTGGGACAGGGGGCCTAGTTTATACGCAGTATTTT.

This clone was seen a few times. Relative to the germline gene, one junction end is altered; a read error may explain this. The rearrangement joins TRBV20-1 to TRBJ2-3; 10 nucleotides agree with TRBD2. The CDR3 length is 11 residues. Germline assignment: CDR1 DFQATT and CDR2 SNEGSKA (reference sequence). DNA for the CDR3: TGTGGACTAGCGGGCACAGATACGCAGTATTTT. Amino acids: CGLAGTDTQYF.